The 10 T cell receptor beta chains presented below share a single source sample, sequenced in a study of cytomegalovirus exposure and HLA in healthy donors. PCR primers comprised 60 Vbeta and 13 Jbeta primers. The assay was immunoSEQ multiplex PCR, and TCRdb's table has in-frame clones only and misses some. The table records fewer than 150,000 clones, around 85% of them present only once. The sample taken for sequencing was PBMCs. The origin of the receptors is a woman aged 25 to 45 in good health and CMV-seropositive.

This clone has a single count. The sample has other DNA sequences that encode this CDR3 too. The V call is TRBV30, the J call TRBJ1-5, with 9 bases identical to TRBD1. From germline, CDR1 is GTSNPN and CDR2 SVGIG (reference sequence). The V and J ends lost 2 bases and 4 bases, in that order; junction bases with no gene match: 3. This CDR3 has 14 amino acids. The CDR3 DNA follows: TGTGCCTGGAGTTCGGGACAGGGTAATCAGCCCCAGCATTTT. Translated: CAWSSGQGNQPQHF. The full variable domain, in which reference TRBV30 and TRBJ1-5 provide the parts outside the CDR3, is SQTIHQWPATLVQPVGSPLSLECTVEGTSNPNLYWYRQAAGRGLQLLFYSVGIGQISSEVPQNLSASRPQDRQFILSSKKLLLSDSGFYLCAWSSGQGNQPQHFGDGTRLSIL.

This clone turned up a few times. CDR3 coding DNA: TGCACCAGCAGCCTAACACTTCTAGCGGTTCAGGAGACCCAGTACTTC. Translating it yields CTSSLTLLAVQETQYF. The chain combines TRBV1 with TRBJ2-5; the D segment call TRBD2 is taken from the table without a DNA check. TRBV1 is a pseudogene segment. This CDR3 is 16 amino acids long.

The J gene is TRBJ1-5, the V gene TRBV10-3; no definite D call. The length of the CDR3 is 12 residues. V was pared by 2 bases and J by 5 bases, with 4 bases between. Germline V gives CDR1 ENHRY, CDR2 SYGVKD. The CDR3 bases are TGTGCCATCAGTGAGGCGGATCAGCCCCAGCATTTT. It is translated as CAISEADQPQHF.

The sample holds a few counts of this clone. DNA of the CDR3: TGTGCCAGCAGTGGCGGGACAGGAGCTAACTATGGCTACACCTTC. Residues: CASSGGTGANYGYTF. The chain carries TRBV25-1 and TRBJ1-2; TRBD1 matches 8 bases. Trimming cost V 4 bases and J 0 bases; bases outside gene matches: 4. The CDR3 length is 15 residues. CDR1 is MGHDK and CDR2 is SYGVNS in the germline V gene.

The V call is TRBV27, the J call TRBJ1-4, with D possibly TRBD1 on 5 matching bases. The CDR3 runs to 16 residues. CDR1 and CDR2 (germline): MNHEY, SMNVEV (reference sequence). With 6 bases removed from V and 7 bases from J, the gap between germline ends came to 21 bases. Written as DNA, the CDR3 is TGTGCCAGCAGCCCCCGCAAGGACACCCGAAGTGAAAAACTGTTTTTT. Its translation: CASSPRKDTRSEKLFF.

V and J are TRBV19 and TRBJ1-1; TRBD1 aligns across 7 bases. CDR3 length equals 14 residues. Germline values: CDR1 LNHDA, CDR2 SQIVND (reference sequence). V shed 4 bases and J 4 bases; nucleotides not matched to a gene: 6. The CDR3 loop reads CASSTQTGSTEAFF. DNA for the CDR3: TGTGCCAGTAGTACCCAGACAGGGAGCACTGAAGCTTTCTTT.

V gene TRBV7-9 combines with J gene TRBJ1-1; D is uncertain. CDR3 size: 14 residues. Germline V gene lookup returns CDR1 SEHNR and CDR2 FQNEAQ (reference sequence). V lost 3 bases to trimming and J lost 0 bases, with 8 bases between them. Here the CDR3 reads CASSFGGLNTEAFF. CDR3 sequence (DNA): TGTGCCAGCAGCTTCGGAGGGCTGAACACTGAAGCTTTCTTT. Supplemented by reference TRBV7-9 and TRBJ1-1, the full variable domain reads DTGVSQNPRHKITKRGQNVTFRCDPISEHNRLYWYRQTLGQGPEFLTYFQNEAQLEKSRLLSDRFSAERPKGSFSTLEIQRTEQGDSAMYLCASSFGGLNTEAFFGQGTRLTVV.

The genes are TRBV2 and TRBJ1-2; D gene uncertain. The germline V and J ends were trimmed by 7 bases and 2 bases, with 17 bases remaining between them. Germline V CDR1 and CDR2: SNHLY, FYNNEI. The CDR3 consists of 15 residues. In nucleotides, the CDR3 is TGTGCCAGCATGCTTAGGTGGCAGGCCAACTATGGCTACACCTTC. It specifies CASMLRWQANYGYTF.

The genes are TRBV6-6 and TRBJ1-2; TRBD1 aligns across 9 bases. J lost 7 bases, V lost 7 bases, and 4 bases had no gene match. The CDR3 length is 12 residues. Germline V gives CDR1 MNHNY, CDR2 SVGAGI (reference sequence). The CDR3 nucleotides are TGTGCCAGCATATCGGACAGGGGTGGCTACACCTTC. Amino acid sequence: CASISDRGGYTF.

The rearrangement links TRBV5-6 to TRBJ1-2; D is unclear. The CDR3 contains 14 residues. The germline V and J ends were trimmed by 1 base and 3 bases, with 10 bases remaining between them. The V gene's germline CDR1 is SGHDT and CDR2 YYEEEE. Here the CDR3 DNA reads TGTGCCAGCAGCTTGCGGGGTGTCGACTATGGCTACACCTTC. The encoded protein is CASSLRGVDYGYTF.